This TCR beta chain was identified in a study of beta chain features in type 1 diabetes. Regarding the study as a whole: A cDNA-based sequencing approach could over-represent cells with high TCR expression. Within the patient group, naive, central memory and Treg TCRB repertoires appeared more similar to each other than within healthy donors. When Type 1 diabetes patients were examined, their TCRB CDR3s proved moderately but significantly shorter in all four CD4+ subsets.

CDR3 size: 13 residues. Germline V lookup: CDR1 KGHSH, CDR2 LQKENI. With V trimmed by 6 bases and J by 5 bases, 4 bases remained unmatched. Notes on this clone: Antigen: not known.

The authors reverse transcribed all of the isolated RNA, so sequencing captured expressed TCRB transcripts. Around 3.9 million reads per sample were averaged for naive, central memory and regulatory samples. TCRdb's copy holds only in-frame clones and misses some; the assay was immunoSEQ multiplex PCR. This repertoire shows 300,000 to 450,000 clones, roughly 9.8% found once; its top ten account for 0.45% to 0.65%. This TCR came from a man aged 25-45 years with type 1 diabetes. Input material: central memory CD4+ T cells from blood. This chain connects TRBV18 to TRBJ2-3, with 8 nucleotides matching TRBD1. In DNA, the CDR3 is TGTGCCAGCTCTCAAGACAGGGGAGATACGCAGTATTTT. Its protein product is CASSQDRGDTQYF.